The clone carrying this T cell receptor (beta chain) was found many times. Its antigen is not identified. This sample is drawn from a study of blood T cells in healthy people across ages. General observations from the study: Significant beta diversity loss was already apparent by age 40, declining roughly linearly.

V was trimmed by 7 bases and J by 5 bases, leaving 15 bases between them. Germline V gene data show CDR1 as MDHEN and CDR2 as SYDVKM. This CDR3 has 14 amino acids. Collection of roughly 9.8 milliliters of peripheral blood was performed for each donor. The second PCR ran 7 to 11 cycles with a sample-barcoded 5' primer and J-beta primers. TCRdb recomputed calls from the 5' RACE reads with MiXCR, one row per CDR3 protein. The sample has some 890,000 distinct CDR3 sequences, just under 30% seen once; the top ten hold 10% to 13%. This sample was shared with a second study, whose subject was T cells of mothers and their children. That paper adds: Mother-child pairs who were related displayed a slightly higher overlap than unrelated pairs, a difference that was non-significant.

The TCR sequence derives from a woman in her thirties or forties in good health. The chain uses TRBV28 and TRBJ2-1, with D tentatively TRBD2 (6 bases). The sequenced material came from blood. The CDR3 region has the DNA TGTGCCAGCAAGCCGGTGGGGGGACACAATGAGCAGTTCTTC. It specifies CASKPVGGHNEQFF.